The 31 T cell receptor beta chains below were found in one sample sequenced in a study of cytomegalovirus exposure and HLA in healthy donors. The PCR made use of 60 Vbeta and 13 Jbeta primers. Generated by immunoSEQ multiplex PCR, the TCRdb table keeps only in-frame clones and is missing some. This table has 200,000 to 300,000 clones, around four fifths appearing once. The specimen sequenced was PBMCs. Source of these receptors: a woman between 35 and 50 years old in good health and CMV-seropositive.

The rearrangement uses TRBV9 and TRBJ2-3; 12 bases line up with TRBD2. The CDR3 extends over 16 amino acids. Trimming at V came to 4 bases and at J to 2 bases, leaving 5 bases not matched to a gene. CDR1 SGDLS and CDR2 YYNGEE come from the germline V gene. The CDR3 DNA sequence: TGTGCCAGCAGCCCGCGACTAGCGGGAGCCACAGATACGCAGTATTTT. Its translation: CASSPRLAGATDTQYF.

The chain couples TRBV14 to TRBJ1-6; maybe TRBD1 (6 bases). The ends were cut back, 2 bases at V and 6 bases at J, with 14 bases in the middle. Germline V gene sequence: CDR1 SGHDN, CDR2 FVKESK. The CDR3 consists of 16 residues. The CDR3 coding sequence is TGTGCCAGCAGCCAACAAGGGGGGGCCTTTAATTCACCCCTCCACTTT. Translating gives CASSQQGGAFNSPLHF. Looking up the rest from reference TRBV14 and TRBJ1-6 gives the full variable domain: EAGVTQFPSHSVIEKGQTVTLRCDPISGHDNLYWYRRVMGKEIKFLLHFVKESKQDESGMPNNRFLAERTGGTYSTLKVQPAELEDSGVYFCASSQQGGAFNSPLHFGNGTRLTVT.

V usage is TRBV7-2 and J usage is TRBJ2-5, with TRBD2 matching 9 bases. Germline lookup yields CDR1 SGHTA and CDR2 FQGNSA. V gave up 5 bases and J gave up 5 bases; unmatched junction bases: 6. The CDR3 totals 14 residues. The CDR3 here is CASSPLAGVETQYF. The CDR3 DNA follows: TGTGCCAGCAGCCCATTAGCGGGAGTGGAGACCCAGTACTTC.

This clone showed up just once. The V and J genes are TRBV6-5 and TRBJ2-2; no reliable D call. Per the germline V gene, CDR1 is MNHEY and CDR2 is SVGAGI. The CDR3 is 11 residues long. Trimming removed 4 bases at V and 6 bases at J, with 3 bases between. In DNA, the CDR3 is TGTGCCAGCAGTTTCTCCGGGGAGCTGTTTTTT. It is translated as CASSFSGELFF.

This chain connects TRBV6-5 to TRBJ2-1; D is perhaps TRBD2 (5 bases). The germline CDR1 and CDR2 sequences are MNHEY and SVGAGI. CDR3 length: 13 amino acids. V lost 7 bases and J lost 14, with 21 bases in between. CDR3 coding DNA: TGTGCCAGCAACACACTCGCCGGAGGCCGAGAGTTCTTC. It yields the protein CASNTLAGGREFF.

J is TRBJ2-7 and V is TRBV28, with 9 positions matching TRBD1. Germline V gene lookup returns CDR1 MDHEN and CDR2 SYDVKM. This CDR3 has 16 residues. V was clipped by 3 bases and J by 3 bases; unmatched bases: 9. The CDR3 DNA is TGTGCCAGCAGTTTCACGCGTGGGACAGGGATCTACGAGCAGTACTTC. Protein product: CASSFTRGTGIYEQYF.

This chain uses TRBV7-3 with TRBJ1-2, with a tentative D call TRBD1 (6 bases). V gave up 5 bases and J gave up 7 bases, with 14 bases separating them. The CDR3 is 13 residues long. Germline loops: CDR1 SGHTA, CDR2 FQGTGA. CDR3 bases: TGTGCCAGCAGCCCCAACAGGGAACTTGGCTACACCTTC. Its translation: CASSPNRELGYTF.

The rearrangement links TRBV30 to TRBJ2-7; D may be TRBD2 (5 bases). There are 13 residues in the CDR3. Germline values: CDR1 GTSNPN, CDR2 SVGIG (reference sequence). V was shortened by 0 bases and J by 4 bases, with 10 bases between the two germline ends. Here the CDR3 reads CAWSVLLAYEQYF. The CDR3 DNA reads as TGTGCCTGGAGTGTTCTGCTAGCTTACGAGCAGTACTTC.

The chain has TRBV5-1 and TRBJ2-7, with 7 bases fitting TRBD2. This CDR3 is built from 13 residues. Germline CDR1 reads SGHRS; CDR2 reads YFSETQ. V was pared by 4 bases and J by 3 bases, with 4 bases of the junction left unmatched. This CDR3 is CASSPGTIYEQYF. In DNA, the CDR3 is TGCGCCAGCAGCCCGGGGACTATCTACGAGCAGTACTTC.

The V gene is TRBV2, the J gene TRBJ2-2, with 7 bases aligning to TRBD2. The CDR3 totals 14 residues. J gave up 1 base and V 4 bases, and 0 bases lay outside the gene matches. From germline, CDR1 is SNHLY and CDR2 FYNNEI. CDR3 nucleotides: TGTGCCAGCAGTGCGGGGGGGAACACCGGGGAGCTGTTTTTT. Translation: CASSAGGNTGELFF.

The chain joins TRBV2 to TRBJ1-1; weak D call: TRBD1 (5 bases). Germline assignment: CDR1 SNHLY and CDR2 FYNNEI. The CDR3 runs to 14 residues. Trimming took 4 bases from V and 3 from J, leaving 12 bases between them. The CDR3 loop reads CASSGAGMYTEAFF. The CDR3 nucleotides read TGTGCCAGCAGTGGGGCAGGGATGTACACTGAAGCTTTCTTT.

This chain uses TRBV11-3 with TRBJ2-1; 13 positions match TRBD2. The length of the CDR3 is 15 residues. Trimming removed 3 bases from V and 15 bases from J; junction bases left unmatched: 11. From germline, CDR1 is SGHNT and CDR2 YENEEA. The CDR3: CASSLGGLAGRRWFF. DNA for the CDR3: TGTGCCAGCAGCTTGGGGGGACTAGCGGGACGTCGTTGGTTCTTC.

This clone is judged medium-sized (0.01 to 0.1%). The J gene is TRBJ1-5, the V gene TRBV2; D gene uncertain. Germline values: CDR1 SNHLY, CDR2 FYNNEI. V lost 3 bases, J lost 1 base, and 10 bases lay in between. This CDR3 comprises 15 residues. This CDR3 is CASSDSGKSNQPQHF. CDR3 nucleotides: TGTGCCAGCAGTGACTCGGGGAAGAGCAATCAGCCCCAGCATTTT. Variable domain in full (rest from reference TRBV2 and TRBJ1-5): EPEVTQTPSHQVTQMGQEVILRCVPISNHLYFYWYRQILGQKVEFLVSFYNNEISEKSEIFDDQFSVERPDGSNFTLKIRSTKLEDSAMYFCASSDSGKSNQPQHFGDGTRLSIL.

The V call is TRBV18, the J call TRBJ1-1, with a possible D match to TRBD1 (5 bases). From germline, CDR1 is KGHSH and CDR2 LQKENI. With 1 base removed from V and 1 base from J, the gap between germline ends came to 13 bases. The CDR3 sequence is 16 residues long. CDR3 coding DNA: TGTGCCAGCTCACCACAGTTAACAGGAGAGAACACTGAAGCTTTCTTT. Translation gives CASSPQLTGENTEAFF.

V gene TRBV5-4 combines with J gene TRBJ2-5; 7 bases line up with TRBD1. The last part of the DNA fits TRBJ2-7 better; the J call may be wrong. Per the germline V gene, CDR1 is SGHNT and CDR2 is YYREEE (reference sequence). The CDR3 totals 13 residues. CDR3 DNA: TGTGCCAGCAGTTTAACCGGGACAGACGAGCAGTACTTC. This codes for CASSLTGTDEQYF.

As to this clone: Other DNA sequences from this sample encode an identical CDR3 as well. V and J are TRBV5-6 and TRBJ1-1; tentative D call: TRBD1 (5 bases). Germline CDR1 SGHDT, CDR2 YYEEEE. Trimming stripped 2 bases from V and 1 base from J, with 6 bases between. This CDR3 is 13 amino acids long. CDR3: CASSLDRNTEAFF. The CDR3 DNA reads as TGTGCCAGCAGCTTAGACAGGAACACTGAAGCTTTCTTT.

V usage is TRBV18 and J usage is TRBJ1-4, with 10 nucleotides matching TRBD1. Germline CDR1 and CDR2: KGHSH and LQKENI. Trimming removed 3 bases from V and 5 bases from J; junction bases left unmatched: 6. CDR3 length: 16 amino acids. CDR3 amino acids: CASSPQPGQGNEKLFF. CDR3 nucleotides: TGTGCCAGCTCACCGCAACCGGGACAGGGGAATGAAAAACTGTTTTTT.

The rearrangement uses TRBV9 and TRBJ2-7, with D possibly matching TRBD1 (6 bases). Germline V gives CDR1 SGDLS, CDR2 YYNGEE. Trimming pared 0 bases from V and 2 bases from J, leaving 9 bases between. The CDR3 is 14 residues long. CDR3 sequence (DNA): TGTGCCAGCAGCGTAGCGGCAGGGGCCTACGAGCAGTACTTC. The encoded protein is CASSVAAGAYEQYF.

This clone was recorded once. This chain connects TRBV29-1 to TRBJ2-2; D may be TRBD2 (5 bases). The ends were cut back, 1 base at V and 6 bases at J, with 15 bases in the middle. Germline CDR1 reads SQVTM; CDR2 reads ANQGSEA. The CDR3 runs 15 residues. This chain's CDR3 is CSVEASRGGPGELFF. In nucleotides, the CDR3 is TGCAGCGTTGAAGCCAGTCGGGGTGGCCCCGGGGAGCTGTTTTTT.

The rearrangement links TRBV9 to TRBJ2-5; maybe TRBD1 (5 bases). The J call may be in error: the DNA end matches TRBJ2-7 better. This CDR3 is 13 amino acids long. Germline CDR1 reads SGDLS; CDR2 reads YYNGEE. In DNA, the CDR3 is TGTGCCAGCAGCGTGGGTGACAGCTACGAGCAGTACTTC. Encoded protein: CASSVGDSYEQYF.

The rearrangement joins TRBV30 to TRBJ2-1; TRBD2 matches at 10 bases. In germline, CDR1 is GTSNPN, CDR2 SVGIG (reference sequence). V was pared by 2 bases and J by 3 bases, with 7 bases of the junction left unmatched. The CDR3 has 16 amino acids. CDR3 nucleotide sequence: TGTGCCTGGAGTCTACTAGCGGGAATTAACTACAATGAGCAGTTCTTC. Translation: CAWSLLAGINYNEQFF. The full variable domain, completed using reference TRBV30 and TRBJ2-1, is SQTIHQWPATLVQPVGSPLSLECTVEGTSNPNLYWYRQAAGRGLQLLFYSVGIGQISSEVPQNLSASRPQDRQFILSSKKLLLSDSGFYLCAWSLLAGINYNEQFFGPGTRLTVL.

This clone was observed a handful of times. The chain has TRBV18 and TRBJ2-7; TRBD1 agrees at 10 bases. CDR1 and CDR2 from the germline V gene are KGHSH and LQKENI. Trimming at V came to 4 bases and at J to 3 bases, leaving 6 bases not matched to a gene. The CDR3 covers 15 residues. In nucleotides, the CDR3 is TGTGCCAGCTCACTCGTCGGGACAGGGGACTACGAGCAGTACTTC. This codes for CASSLVGTGDYEQYF.

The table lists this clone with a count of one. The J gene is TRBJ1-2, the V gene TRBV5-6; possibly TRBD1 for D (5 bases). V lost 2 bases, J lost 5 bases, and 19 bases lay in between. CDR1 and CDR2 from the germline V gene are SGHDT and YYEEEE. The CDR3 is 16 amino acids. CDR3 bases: TGTGCCAGCAGCTTCGAAAGGGGCAGGCTAACGTATGGCTACACCTTC. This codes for CASSFERGRLTYGYTF.

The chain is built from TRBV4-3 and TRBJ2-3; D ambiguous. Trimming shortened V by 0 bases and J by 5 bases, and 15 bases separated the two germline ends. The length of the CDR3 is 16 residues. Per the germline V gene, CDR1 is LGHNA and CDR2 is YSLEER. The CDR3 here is CASSQDQAQIGDTQYF. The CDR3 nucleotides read TGCGCCAGCAGCCAAGATCAGGCCCAAATCGGAGATACGCAGTATTTT.

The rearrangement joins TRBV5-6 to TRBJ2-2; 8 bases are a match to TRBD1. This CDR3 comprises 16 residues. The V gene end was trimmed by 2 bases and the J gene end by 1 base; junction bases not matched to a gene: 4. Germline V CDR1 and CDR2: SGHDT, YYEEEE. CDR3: CASSFAGQGNTGELFF. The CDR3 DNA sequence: TGTGCCAGCAGCTTTGCAGGACAGGGGAACACCGGGGAGCTGTTTTTT.

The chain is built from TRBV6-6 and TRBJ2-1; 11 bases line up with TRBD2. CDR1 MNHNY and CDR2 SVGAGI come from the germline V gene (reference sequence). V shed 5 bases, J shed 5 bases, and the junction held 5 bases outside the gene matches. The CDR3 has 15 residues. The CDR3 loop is CASSQRLAGHNEQFF. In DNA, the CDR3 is TGTGCCAGCAGTCAACGACTAGCGGGACACAATGAGCAGTTCTTC.

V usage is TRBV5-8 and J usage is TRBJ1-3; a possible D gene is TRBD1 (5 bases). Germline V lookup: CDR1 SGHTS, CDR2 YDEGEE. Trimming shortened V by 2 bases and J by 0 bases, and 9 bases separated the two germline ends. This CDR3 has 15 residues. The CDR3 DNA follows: TGTGCCAGCAGCTTAGGTGACAGCTCTGGAAACACCATATATTTT. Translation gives CASSLGDSSGNTIYF.

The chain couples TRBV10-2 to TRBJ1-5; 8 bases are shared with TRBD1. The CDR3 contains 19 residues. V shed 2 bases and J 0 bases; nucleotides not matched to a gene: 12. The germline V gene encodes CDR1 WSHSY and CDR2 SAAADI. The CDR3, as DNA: TGCGCCAGCAGTGAGAGGGGGCAGGGGGCGGTTGGTAGCAATCAGCCCCAGCATTTT. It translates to CASSERGQGAVGSNQPQHF.

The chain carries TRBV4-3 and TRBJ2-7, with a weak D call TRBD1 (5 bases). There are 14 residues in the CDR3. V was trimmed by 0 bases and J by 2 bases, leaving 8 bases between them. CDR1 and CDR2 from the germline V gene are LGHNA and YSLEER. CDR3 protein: CASSQDPDTYEQYF. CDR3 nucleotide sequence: TGCGCCAGCAGCCAAGATCCGGACACCTACGAGCAGTACTTC.

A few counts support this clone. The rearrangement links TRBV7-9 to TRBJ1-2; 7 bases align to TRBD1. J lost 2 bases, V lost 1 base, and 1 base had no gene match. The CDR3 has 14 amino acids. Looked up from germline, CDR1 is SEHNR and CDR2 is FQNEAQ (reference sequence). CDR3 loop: CASSLGQGNYGYTF. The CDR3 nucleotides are TGTGCCAGCAGCTTAGGACAGGGCAACTATGGCTACACCTTC.

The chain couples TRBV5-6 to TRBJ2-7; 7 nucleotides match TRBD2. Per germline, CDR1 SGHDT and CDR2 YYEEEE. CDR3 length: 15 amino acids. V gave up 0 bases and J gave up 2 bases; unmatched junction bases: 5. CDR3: CASSLGDYAPYEQYF. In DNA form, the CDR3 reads TGTGCCAGCAGCTTGGGGGACTATGCCCCCTACGAGCAGTACTTC.